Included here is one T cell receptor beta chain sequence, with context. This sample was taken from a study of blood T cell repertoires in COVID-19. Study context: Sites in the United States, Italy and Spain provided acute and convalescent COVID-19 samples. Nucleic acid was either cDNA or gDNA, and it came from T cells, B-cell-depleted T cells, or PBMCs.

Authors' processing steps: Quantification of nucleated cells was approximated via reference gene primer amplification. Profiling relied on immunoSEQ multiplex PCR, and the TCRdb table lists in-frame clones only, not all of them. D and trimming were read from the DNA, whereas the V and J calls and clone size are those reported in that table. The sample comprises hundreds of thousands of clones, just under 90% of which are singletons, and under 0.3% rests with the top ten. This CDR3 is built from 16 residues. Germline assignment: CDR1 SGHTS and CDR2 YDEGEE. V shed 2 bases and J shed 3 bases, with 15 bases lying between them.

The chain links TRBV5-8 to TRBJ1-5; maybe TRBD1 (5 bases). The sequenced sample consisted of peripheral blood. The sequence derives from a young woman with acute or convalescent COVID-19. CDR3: CASSLTRGTANQPQHF. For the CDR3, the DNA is TGTGCCAGCAGCTTAACGCGGGGGACCGCCAATCAGCCCCAGCATTTT.